This T cell receptor beta chain was sequenced for a study of OX40 agonist ivuxolimab in advanced cancers. In its sample, this clone was seen once. Method: immunoSEQ multiplex PCR; TCRdb's copy keeps in-frame clones and lacks some. In the table there are fewer than 95,000 clones, 85% of which are singletons. The CDR3 is 15 amino acids. Germline V CDR1 and CDR2: LNHDA, SQIVND (reference sequence). The V and J ends lost 4 bases and 2 bases respectively, with 13 bases between them. The starting material was CD4+ or CD8+ T cells sorted from blood, obtained in a trial of the OX40 agonist ivuxolimab. The chain has TRBV19 and TRBJ2-3; TRBD2 is a possible D gene (5 bases). This receptor was identified in an adult with an advanced solid tumor such as melanoma, head and neck, liver or kidney cancer. CDR3 sequence reads: CASSRTLTITDTQYF. CDR3 nucleotides: TGTGCCAGTAGTAGGACTCTTACCATCACAGATACGCAGTATTTT.